The 5 T cell receptor beta chains below were found in one sample sequenced in a study of technical replicates of blood from a few donors. Produced via immunoSEQ multiplex PCR; TCRdb's table is partial and in-frame only. Here the sample spans under 80,000 clones, about 90% being singletons. Sequenced input: T cells isolated from PBMCs. These TCRs come from a human donor in good health. Some clones in this sample may be carry-over from other donors' samples.

The chain uses TRBV10-3 and TRBJ1-1, with 8 bases matching TRBD1. The CDR3 loop spans 15 amino acids. V lost 2 bases and J lost 1; bases outside the gene matches: 3. From germline, CDR1 is ENHRY and CDR2 SYGVKD. The CDR3 DNA reads TGTGCCATCAGTGAGGGGCAGGGGGCGAACACTGAAGCTTTCTTT. Its translation is CAISEGQGANTEAFF.

This clone has just one count. This chain links TRBV30 with TRBJ2-3; 9 positions agree with TRBD1. This CDR3 contains 14 residues. CDR1 is GTSNPN, CDR2 SVGIG, per germline (reference sequence). After removal of 3 bases from V and 8 bases from J, the junction contained 9 bases not matched to a gene. In nucleotides, the CDR3 is TGTGCCTGGAGGGAGGGACAGGGTTACGGTACGCAGTATTTT. The encoded protein is CAWREGQGYGTQYF.

The rearrangement uses TRBV7-9 and TRBJ1-5; possible D gene TRBD1, 5 bases. The CDR3 consists of 17 residues. V gave up 2 bases and J gave up 2 bases, with 16 bases separating them. Germline values: CDR1 SEHNR, CDR2 FQNEAQ (reference sequence). CDR3 DNA sequence: TGTGCCAGCAGCTTATCCCTGGGGCAGGGCGGCAATCAGCCCCAGCATTTT. It codes for CASSLSLGQGGNQPQHF. Complete variable domain (other parts from reference TRBV7-9 and TRBJ1-5): DTGVSQNPRHKITKRGQNVTFRCDPISEHNRLYWYRQTLGQGPEFLTYFQNEAQLEKSRLLSDRFSAERPKGSFSTLEIQRTEQGDSAMYLCASSLSLGQGGNQPQHFGDGTRLSIL.

The J gene is TRBJ1-1, the V gene TRBV30, with a possible D match to TRBD1 (5 bases). Trimming removed 0 bases at V and 0 bases at J, with 11 bases between. The germline V gene encodes CDR1 GTSNPN and CDR2 SVGIG (reference sequence). CDR3 length: 15 residues. In nucleotides, the CDR3 is TGTGCCTGGAGTGTACAGGCGGTTTTGAACACTGAAGCTTTCTTT. Its protein product is CAWSVQAVLNTEAFF.

The J gene is TRBJ1-5, the V gene TRBV29-1, with 7 bases matching TRBD1. This CDR3 has 13 amino acids. Losses at the gene ends were 6 bases for V and 4 bases for J; bases not matched to a gene: 6. Germline V gene data show CDR1 as SQVTM and CDR2 as ANQGSEA. The CDR3 DNA follows: TGCAGCGTAAAACAGGGGATGAATCAGCCCCAGCATTTT. Its translation: CSVKQGMNQPQHF. Based on the CDR3 plus reference TRBV29-1 and TRBJ1-5, the full variable domain is SAVISQKPSRDICQRGTSLTIQCQVDSQVTMMFWYRQQPGQSLTLIATANQGSEATYESGFVIDKFPISRPNLTFSTLTVSNMSPEDSSIYLCSVKQGMNQPQHFGDGTRLSIL.